The clone carrying this T cell receptor beta chain was picked up many times. Its target is not known. These data are taken from a study of regulatory T cells in long-lasting Graves disease. Specified time point: newly diagnosed GD, antithyroid drugs for less than 3 months. The TCR library used RNA extracted from PBMCs. General study points: With persistent disease, TRBV28, TRBJ1-2 and TRBJ2-5 were the favored segments. Thyroid tissue was not sampled; only peripheral blood was. Persistent cases of Graves' showed reduced TCR diversity relative to newly diagnosed patients.

Sequencing libraries for TCR beta were prepared with iRepertoire HTBI primers and Arm-PCR of CDR3 regions. Methods used by the authors: Across all samples, roughly 60 TRBV segments and around 14 TRBJ segments were identified. TCRdb re-called the multiplex PCR reads with MiXCR, one entry per CDR3 protein. In this record, the V and J calls reflect TCRdb's handling and not the investigators' own analysis. The sample has around 250,000 distinct CDR3 sequences, around 16% seen once. The CDR3 is 14 amino acids. V shed 8 bases, J shed 13 bases, and the junction held 14 bases outside the gene matches. Germline CDR1 reads SGHVS; CDR2 reads FQNEAQ.

The sequences come from peripheral blood mononuclear cells (PBMCs), collected at new diagnosis, from a patient treated with antithyroid drugs. The V gene is TRBV7-8, the J gene TRBJ2-1, with 10 bases fitting TRBD2. The TCR originated in a female donor with Graves disease. The CDR3: CASLPGLATISQFF. As DNA, the CDR3 is TGTGCCAGCCTCCCGGGACTAGCGACAATCAGTCAGTTCTTC.